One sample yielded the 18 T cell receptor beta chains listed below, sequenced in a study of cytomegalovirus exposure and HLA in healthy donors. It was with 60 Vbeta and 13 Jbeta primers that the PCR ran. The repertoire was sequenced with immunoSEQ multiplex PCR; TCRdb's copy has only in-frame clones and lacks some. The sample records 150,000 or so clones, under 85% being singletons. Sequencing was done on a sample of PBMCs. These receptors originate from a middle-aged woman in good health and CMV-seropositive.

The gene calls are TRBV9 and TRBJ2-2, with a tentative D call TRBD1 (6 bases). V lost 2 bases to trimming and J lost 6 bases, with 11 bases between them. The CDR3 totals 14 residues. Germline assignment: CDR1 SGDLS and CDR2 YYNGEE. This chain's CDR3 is CASSVTQGPGELFF. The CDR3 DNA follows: TGTGCCAGCAGCGTTACACAGGGCCCCGGGGAGCTGTTTTTT. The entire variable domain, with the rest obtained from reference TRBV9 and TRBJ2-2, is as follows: DSGVTQTPKHLITATGQRVTLRCSPRSGDLSVYWYQQSLDQGLQFLIQYYNGEERAKGNILERFSAQQFPDLHSELNLSSLELGDSALYFCASSVTQGPGELFFGEGSRLTVL.

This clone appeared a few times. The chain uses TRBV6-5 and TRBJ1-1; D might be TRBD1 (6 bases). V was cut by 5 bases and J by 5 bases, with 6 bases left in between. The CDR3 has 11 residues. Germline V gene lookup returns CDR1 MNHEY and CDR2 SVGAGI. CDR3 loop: CASSRGTEAFF. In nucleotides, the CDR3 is TGTGCCAGCAGTAGGGGGACTGAAGCTTTCTTT.

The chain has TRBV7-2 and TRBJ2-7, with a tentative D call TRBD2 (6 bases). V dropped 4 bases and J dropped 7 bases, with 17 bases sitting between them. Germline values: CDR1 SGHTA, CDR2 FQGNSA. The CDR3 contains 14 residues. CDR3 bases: TGTGCCAGCAGCTGGGGGGAGAGCTCGAAGGAGCAGTACTTC. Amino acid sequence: CASSWGESSKEQYF. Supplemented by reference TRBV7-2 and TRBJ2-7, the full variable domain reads GAGVSQSPSNKVTEKGKDVELRCDPISGHTALYWYRQSLGQGLEFLIYFQGNSAPDKSGLPSDRFSAERTGGSVSTLTIQRTQQEDSAVYLCASSWGESSKEQYFGPGTRLTVT.

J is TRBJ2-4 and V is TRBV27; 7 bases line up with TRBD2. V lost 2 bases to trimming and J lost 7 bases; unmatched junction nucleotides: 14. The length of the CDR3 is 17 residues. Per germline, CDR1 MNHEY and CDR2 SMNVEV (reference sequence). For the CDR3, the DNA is TGTGCCAGCAGTTTACAGCGGGGAGTCGGCTCTGTGAACATTCAGTACTTC. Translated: CASSLQRGVGSVNIQYF.

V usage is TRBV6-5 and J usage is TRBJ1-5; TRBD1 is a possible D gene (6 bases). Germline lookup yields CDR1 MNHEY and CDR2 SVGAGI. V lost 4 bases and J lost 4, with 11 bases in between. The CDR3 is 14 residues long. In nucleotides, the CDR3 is TGTGCCAGCAGTTCCCTCGACAGGAATCAGCCCCAGCATTTT. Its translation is CASSSLDRNQPQHF.

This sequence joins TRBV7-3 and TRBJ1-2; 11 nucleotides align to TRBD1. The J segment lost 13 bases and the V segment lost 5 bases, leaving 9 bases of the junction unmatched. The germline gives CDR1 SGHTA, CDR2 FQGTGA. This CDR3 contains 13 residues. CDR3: CASSPGTGGGFTF. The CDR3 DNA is TGTGCCAGCAGCCCCGGGACAGGGGGGGGGTTCACCTTC.

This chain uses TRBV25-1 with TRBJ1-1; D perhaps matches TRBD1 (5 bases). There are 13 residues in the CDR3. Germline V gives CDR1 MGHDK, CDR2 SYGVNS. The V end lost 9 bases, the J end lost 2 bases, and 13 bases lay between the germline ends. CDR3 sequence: CASRQTTNTEAFF. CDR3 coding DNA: TGTGCCAGTAGACAGACGACAAACACTGAAGCTTTCTTT. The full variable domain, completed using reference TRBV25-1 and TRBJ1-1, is EADIYQTPRYLVIGTGKKITLECSQTMGHDKMYWYQQDPGMELHLIHYSYGVNSTEKGDLSSESTVSRIRTEHFPLTLESARPSHTSQYLCASRQTTNTEAFFGQGTRLTVV.

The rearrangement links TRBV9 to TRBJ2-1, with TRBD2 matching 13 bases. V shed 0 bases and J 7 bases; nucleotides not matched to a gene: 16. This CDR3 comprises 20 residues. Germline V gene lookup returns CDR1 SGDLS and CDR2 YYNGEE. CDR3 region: CASSVARATLLAGGLNEQFF. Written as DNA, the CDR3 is TGTGCCAGCAGCGTAGCCAGGGCAACCTTACTAGCGGGGGGGCTGAATGAGCAGTTCTTC.

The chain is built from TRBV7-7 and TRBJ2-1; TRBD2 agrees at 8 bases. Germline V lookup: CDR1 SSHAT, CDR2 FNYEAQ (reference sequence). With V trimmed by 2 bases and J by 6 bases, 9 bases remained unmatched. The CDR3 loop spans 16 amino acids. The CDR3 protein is CASSLTPGGGPNEQFF. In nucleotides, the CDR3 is TGTGCCAGCAGCTTAACCCCGGGCGGGGGGCCCAATGAGCAGTTCTTC.

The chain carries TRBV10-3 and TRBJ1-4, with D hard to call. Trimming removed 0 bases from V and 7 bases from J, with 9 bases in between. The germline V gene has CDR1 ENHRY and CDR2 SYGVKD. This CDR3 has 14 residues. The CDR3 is CAISESTLFEKLFF. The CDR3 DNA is TGTGCCATCAGTGAGTCGACTCTATTTGAAAAACTGTTTTTT.

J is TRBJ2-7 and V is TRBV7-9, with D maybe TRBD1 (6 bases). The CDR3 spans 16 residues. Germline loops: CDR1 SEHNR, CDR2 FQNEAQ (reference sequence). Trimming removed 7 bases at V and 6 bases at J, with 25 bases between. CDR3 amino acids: CASNPTGSISGGEQYF. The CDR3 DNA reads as TGTGCCAGCAACCCGACAGGCTCCATCTCGGGCGGCGAGCAGTACTTC.

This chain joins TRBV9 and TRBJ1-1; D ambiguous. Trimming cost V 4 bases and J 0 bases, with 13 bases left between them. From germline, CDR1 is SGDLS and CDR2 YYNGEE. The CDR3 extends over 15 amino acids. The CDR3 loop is CASSPQTSMNTEAFF. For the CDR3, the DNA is TGTGCCAGCAGCCCCCAGACATCTATGAACACTGAAGCTTTCTTT.

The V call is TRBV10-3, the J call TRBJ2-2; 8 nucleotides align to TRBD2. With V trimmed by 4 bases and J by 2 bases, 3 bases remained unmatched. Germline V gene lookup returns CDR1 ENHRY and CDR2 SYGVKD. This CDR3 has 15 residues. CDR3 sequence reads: CAISGTSSNTGELFF. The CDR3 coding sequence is TGTGCCATCAGTGGGACTAGCAGCAACACCGGGGAGCTGTTTTTT.

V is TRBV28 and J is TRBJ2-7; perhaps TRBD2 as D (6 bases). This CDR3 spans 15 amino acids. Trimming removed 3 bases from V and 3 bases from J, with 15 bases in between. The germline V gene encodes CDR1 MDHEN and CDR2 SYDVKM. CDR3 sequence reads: CASSFPTAGGYEQYF. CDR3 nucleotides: TGTGCCAGCAGTTTCCCGACAGCCGGGGGCTACGAGCAGTACTTC.

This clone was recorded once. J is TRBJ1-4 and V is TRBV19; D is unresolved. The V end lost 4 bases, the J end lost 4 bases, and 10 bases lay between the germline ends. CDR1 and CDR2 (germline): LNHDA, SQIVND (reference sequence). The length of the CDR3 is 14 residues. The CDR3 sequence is CASSKRRGNEKLFF. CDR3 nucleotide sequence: TGTGCCAGTAGTAAGCGCCGAGGTAATGAAAAACTGTTTTTT.

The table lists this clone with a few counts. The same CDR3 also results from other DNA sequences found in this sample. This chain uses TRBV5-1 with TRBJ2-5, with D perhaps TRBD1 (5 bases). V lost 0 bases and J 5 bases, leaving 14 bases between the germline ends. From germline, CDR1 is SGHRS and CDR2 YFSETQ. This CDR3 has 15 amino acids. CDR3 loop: CASSLEGPFKETQYF. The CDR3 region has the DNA TGCGCCAGCAGCTTGGAGGGGCCGTTTAAGGAGACCCAGTACTTC.

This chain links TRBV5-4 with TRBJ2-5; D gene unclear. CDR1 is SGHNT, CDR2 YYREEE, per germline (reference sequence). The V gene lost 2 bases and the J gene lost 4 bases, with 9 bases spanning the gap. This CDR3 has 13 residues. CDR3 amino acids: CASSFRLGETQYF. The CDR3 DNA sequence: TGTGCCAGCAGCTTCCGTCTCGGAGAGACCCAGTACTTC.

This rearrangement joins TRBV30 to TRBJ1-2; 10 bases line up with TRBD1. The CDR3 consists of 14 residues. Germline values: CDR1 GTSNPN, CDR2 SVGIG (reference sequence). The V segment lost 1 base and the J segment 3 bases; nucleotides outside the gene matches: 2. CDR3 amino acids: CAWSAGTGDYGYTF. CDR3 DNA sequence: TGTGCCTGGAGTGCTGGGACAGGGGACTATGGCTACACCTTC.